This T cell receptor (beta chain) was sequenced during a study of CD8+ T cells in alopecia areata. The ends were cut back, 0 bases at V and 4 bases at J, with 9 bases in the middle. CDR1 LGHNA and CDR2 YSLEER come from the germline V gene. The length of the CDR3 is 14 residues. RNA was extracted and reverse transcribed into cDNA as the sequencing template. Profiled with immunoSEQ multiplex PCR; TCRdb holds only in-frame clones, not every one. Of approximately 210,000 clones listed, roughly 60% are singletons. Treatment: oral pan-JAK inhibitor, 5-10 mg twice daily. The TCR was taken from a human donor with alopecia areata. Sequencing used CD4+ T cells sorted from blood, obtained at week 24, from a patient treated with tofacitinib. This chain joins TRBV4-3 and TRBJ1-1; no reliable D call. The CDR3 bases are TGCGCCAGCAGCCAAGATTCCTCAATCACTGAAGCTTTCTTT. Translating it yields CASSQDSSITEAFF.